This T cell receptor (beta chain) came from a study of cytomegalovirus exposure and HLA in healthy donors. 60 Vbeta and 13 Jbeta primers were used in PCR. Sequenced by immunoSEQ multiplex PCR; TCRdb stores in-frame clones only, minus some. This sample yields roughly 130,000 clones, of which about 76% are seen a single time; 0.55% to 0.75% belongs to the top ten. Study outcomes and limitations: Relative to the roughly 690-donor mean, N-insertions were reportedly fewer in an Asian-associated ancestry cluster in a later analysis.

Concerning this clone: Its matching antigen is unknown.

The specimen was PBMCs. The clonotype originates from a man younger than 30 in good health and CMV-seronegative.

This CDR3 is CASREGTGRGEQYF. The CDR3, as DNA: TGTGCCAGCAGAGAGGGGACAGGGCGCGGTGAGCAGTACTTC. The chain couples TRBV2 to TRBJ2-7, with TRBD1 matching 9 bases. Germline V gene data show CDR1 as SNHLY and CDR2 as FYNNEI. The CDR3 totals 14 residues. V lost 6 bases to trimming and J lost 7 bases; unmatched junction nucleotides: 10.